This T cell receptor beta chain was retrieved from a study of PD-L1 blockade in urothelial cancer. Indicated time point: pretreatment peripheral blood. This CDR3 region has 16 residues. Trimming removed 3 bases at V and 5 bases at J, with 17 bases between. The V gene's germline CDR1 is KGHSH and CDR2 LQKENI. Some clones are missing from TCRdb's copy, which holds only in-frame ones; the method was immunoSEQ multiplex PCR. The table includes some 71,000 clones, approximately 86% detected once. Sample: PBMCs, taken around atezolizumab (anti-PD-L1) treatment. This chain uses TRBV18 with TRBJ2-4, with D perhaps TRBD2 (6 bases). The sequence came from a man aged 35-49 years with urothelial cancer. The CDR3 sequence is CASSPGLLPPENIQYF. In DNA form, the CDR3 reads TGTGCCAGCTCACCGGGACTTTTACCGCCCGAAAACATTCAGTACTTC.